This entry features one T cell receptor beta chain sequence. An end of the junction differs from the germline gene, which may be a read error. This CDR3 spans 12 amino acids. Germline V lookup: CDR1 SGDLS, CDR2 YYNGEE. This sample was taken from a study of molecular identifiers for immune sequencing clone quantification. Each CDR3 protein is one row after TCRdb ran MiXCR on the PCR reads. Among approximately 7,800 distinct CDR3 sequences listed, roughly a third were seen once. The chain recombines TRBV9 with TRBJ2-1; no clear D. The source of this sequence is a human donor in good health. Some libraries in this study had Jurkat cell RNA spiked in. The sample comprised naive CD8+ T cells from blood, with Jurkat cell RNA spiked in. Subset of the sample: FACS-sorted CD8+CD4-CCR7+CD45RA+ naive T cells. This CDR3 is CTSSVAGNEQFF. DNA of the CDR3: TGTACCAGCAGCGTAGCCGGGAATGAGCAGTTCTTC.